The next 5 T cell receptor beta chains were all read from a single sample in a study of blood T cell repertoires in COVID-19. The method was immunoSEQ multiplex PCR; TCRdb's version includes in-frame clones alone and lacks a portion of them. The sample records 35,000 to 55,000 clones, around 83% being singletons. Sequenced input: peripheral blood. The receptors shown here come from a man aged 55 to 70 with active COVID-19.

The V and J genes are TRBV27 and TRBJ2-3; possibly TRBD2 for D (5 bases). This CDR3 has 14 amino acids. The germline V gene encodes CDR1 MNHEY and CDR2 SMNVEV (reference sequence). Trimming removed 2 bases at V and 5 bases at J, with 11 bases between. CDR3 nucleotides: TGTGCCAGCAGTTTAGGTGGGAGAAGAGATACGCAGTATTTT. Residues: CASSLGGRRDTQYF.

CDR3: CASSPTGFTDTQYF. DNA for the CDR3: TGTGCCAGTAGCCCGACAGGGTTCACAGATACGCAGTATTTT. V is TRBV19 and J is TRBJ2-3; TRBD1 matches at 7 bases. The V and J ends lost 6 bases and 2 bases, in that order; junction bases with no gene match: 5. Germline CDR1 and CDR2: LNHDA and SQIVND (reference sequence). The CDR3 is 14 amino acids.

The rearrangement uses TRBV6-5 and TRBJ2-7; a possible D gene is TRBD2 (6 bases). The length of the CDR3 is 14 residues. The germline V gene has CDR1 MNHEY and CDR2 SVGAGI. V was shortened by 2 bases and J by 1 base, with 9 bases between the two germline ends. The CDR3 coding sequence is TGTGCCAGCAGTTACGTCGGGGGTTCCTACGAGCAGTACTTC. Protein: CASSYVGGSYEQYF.

This clone has more than one count but fewer than ten. The chain has TRBV9 and TRBJ2-5, with 7 bases fitting TRBD1. The germline V gene has CDR1 SGDLS and CDR2 YYNGEE. V shed 0 bases and J 5 bases; nucleotides not matched to a gene: 10. The CDR3 spans 16 residues. In nucleotides, the CDR3 is TGTGCCAGCAGCGTAGAGGGGGACAGCCTTTCGGAGACCCAGTACTTC. This sequence encodes CASSVEGDSLSETQYF.

V gene TRBV21-1 combines with J gene TRBJ1-5. TRBV21-1 is an annotated pseudogene. The CDR3 is 14 amino acids. In DNA form, the CDR3 reads TGTGCCAGCAGCAAAGTTAGAGGGAATCAGCCCCAGCATTTT. Its translation: CASSKVRGNQPQHF.